A selection of T cell receptor beta chains follows, all from one sample in a study of T cell changes during pregnancy in multiple sclerosis. Method: immunoSEQ multiplex PCR; TCRdb's copy keeps in-frame clones and lacks some. The data contain some 48,000 clones, over 75% of them singletons. This material consisted of CD8+ T cells from peripheral blood mononuclear cells, taken in the second trimester of pregnancy. The receptors originated from a female donor with multiple sclerosis, enrolled in a pregnancy study. The CDR3 runs from the conserved cysteine through the conserved F or W. A D gene is named only where the DNA matches it firmly. Where a row states a size, it is once, few, many or the class of an expanded clone; other rows omit it.

clone_size: NA; v_call: TRBV4-1; j_call: TRBJ2-1; d_call: NA; cdr3_nt: TGCGCCAGCAGTCAGGGTTACAATGAGCAGTTCTTC; cdr3_aa: CASSQGYNEQFF
clone_size: NA; v_call: TRBV10-3; j_call: TRBJ1-1; d_call: NA; cdr3_nt: TGTGCCATCCGGGGGAACACTGAAGCTTTCTTT; cdr3_aa: CAIRGNTEAFF
clone_size: NA; v_call: TRBV7-9; j_call: TRBJ1-1; d_call: NA; cdr3_nt: TGTGCCAGCAGCTGGCCAGGGGTTTCGAGCACTGAAGCTTTCTTT; cdr3_aa: CASSWPGVSSTEAFF
clone_size: NA; v_call: TRBV5-6; j_call: TRBJ1-5; d_call: TRBD1; cdr3_nt: TGTGCCAGCAGCTTGGGAGGACAGGGGTTGGGACAGCCCCAGCATTTT; cdr3_aa: CASSLGGQGLGQPQHF
clone_size: NA; v_call: TRBV15; j_call: TRBJ1-4; d_call: TRBD1; cdr3_nt: TGTGCCACCAGCAGTGGGAAGGGGGCGAGTGAAAAACTGTTTTTT; cdr3_aa: CATSSGKGASEKLFF
clone_size: NA; v_call: TRBV5-4; j_call: TRBJ2-7; d_call: TRBD1; cdr3_nt: TGTGCCAGCAGCTTGGGGGACAGGGGATTCAACGAGCAGTACTTC; cdr3_aa: CASSLGDRGFNEQYF
clone_size: NA; v_call: TRBV7-9; j_call: TRBJ1-2; d_call: NA; cdr3_nt: TGTGCCAGCAGCCTGGGCCAGTTATTCTATGGCTACACCTTC; cdr3_aa: CASSLGQLFYGYTF
clone_size: NA; v_call: TRBV19; j_call: TRBJ1-2; d_call: TRBD1; cdr3_nt: TGTGCCAGTAGTCTGGGACAGGGCAACGATGGCTACACCTTC; cdr3_aa: CASSLGQGNDGYTF
clone_size: NA; v_call: TRBV18; j_call: TRBJ2-1; d_call: NA; cdr3_nt: TGTGCCAGCTCACCTGGAAGGAGCTCCTACAATGAGCAGTTCTTC; cdr3_aa: CASSPGRSSYNEQFF
clone_size: NA; v_call: TRBV6-4; j_call: TRBJ2-7; d_call: NA; cdr3_nt: TGTGCCAGCAGGGCACAAGGGACGGGGGCCTACGAGCAGTACTTC; cdr3_aa: CASRAQGTGAYEQYF
clone_size: few; v_call: TRBV2; j_call: TRBJ1-4; d_call: TRBD1; cdr3_nt: TGTGCCAGCAGGCAAGACAGGGGGCATGCAACTAATGAAAAACTGTTTTTT; cdr3_aa: CASRQDRGHATNEKLFF
clone_size: NA; v_call: TRBV6-7; j_call: TRBJ2-3; d_call: NA; cdr3_nt: TGTGCCAGCAGTTACGGGCCCTACTGCCCTCCTGCCTCCGATACGCAGTATTTT; cdr3_aa: CASSYGPYCPPASDTQYF
clone_size: few; v_call: TRBV30; j_call: TRBJ1-1; d_call: NA; cdr3_nt: TGTGCCTGGAGTCCAACAGGGATAACTGAAGCTTTCTTT; cdr3_aa: CAWSPTGITEAFF
clone_size: NA; v_call: TRBV6-5; j_call: TRBJ1-2; d_call: NA; cdr3_nt: TGTGCCAGCAGTTACGAGCGTTCCTATGGCTACACCTTC; cdr3_aa: CASSYERSYGYTF
clone_size: NA; v_call: TRBV7-9; j_call: TRBJ2-7; d_call: TRBD2; cdr3_nt: TGTGCCAGCAGCTCCATAGCGGGGTTTGACGAGCAGTACTTC; cdr3_aa: CASSSIAGFDEQYF
clone_size: NA; v_call: TRBV7-9; j_call: TRBJ1-6; d_call: NA; cdr3_nt: TGTGCCAGCAGCTTAGTAATGGGAGAATCACCCCTCCACTTT; cdr3_aa: CASSLVMGESPLHF
clone_size: NA; v_call: TRBV29-1; j_call: TRBJ1-4; d_call: NA; cdr3_nt: TGCAGCGTTGAAGCCCAGGGAGGCGAAAAACTGTTTTTT; cdr3_aa: CSVEAQGGEKLFF
clone_size: NA; v_call: TRBV18; j_call: TRBJ2-7; d_call: NA; cdr3_nt: TGTGCCAGCACAACCGGTGATCAGGCCGAGCAGTACTTC; cdr3_aa: CASTTGDQAEQYF
clone_size: NA; v_call: TRBV7-6; j_call: TRBJ1-4; d_call: TRBD1; cdr3_nt: TGTGCCAGCAGGGTCAGGGGGAGCGAAAAACTGTTTTTT; cdr3_aa: CASRVRGSEKLFF
clone_size: NA; v_call: TRBV7-9; j_call: TRBJ2-5; d_call: TRBD2; cdr3_nt: TGTGCCAGCAGCTTCGAACTAGCGGGGGCCGCCATAGGGTACTTC; cdr3_aa: CASSFELAGAAIGYF
clone_size: NA; v_call: TRBV11-1; j_call: TRBJ2-2; d_call: NA; cdr3_nt: TGTGCCAGCAGCTTAGCGCCCGCGGATTACACCGGGGAGCTGTTTTTT; cdr3_aa: CASSLAPADYTGELFF
clone_size: once; v_call: TRBV30; j_call: TRBJ2-2; d_call: TRBD2; cdr3_nt: TGTGCCTGGAGTCGGGGGGGGGCCTTCGGGGAGCTGTTTTTT; cdr3_aa: CAWSRGGAFGELFF
clone_size: NA; v_call: TRBV13; j_call: TRBJ1-2; d_call: TRBD1; cdr3_nt: TGTGCCAGCAATCATGGACAGGGGAATGGCTACACCTTC; cdr3_aa: CASNHGQGNGYTF
clone_size: NA; v_call: TRBV2; j_call: TRBJ2-1; d_call: NA; cdr3_nt: TGTGCCAACAGAGCGGGTTCCTCCTACAATGAGCAGTTCTTC; cdr3_aa: CANRAGSSYNEQFF
clone_size: NA; v_call: TRBV7-6; j_call: TRBJ2-1; d_call: TRBD2; cdr3_nt: TGTGCCAGCAGTTCCCTAGCGGGAGGGGCCCCGAATGAGCAGTTCTTC; cdr3_aa: CASSSLAGGAPNEQFF
clone_size: NA; v_call: TRBV5-1; j_call: TRBJ1-1; d_call: TRBD1; cdr3_nt: TGCGCCAGCAGCCGGGGACAGGGGGAAGGAGCTTTCTTT; cdr3_aa: CASSRGQGEGAFF
clone_size: NA; v_call: TRBV27; j_call: TRBJ2-7; d_call: NA; cdr3_nt: TGTGCCAGCAGGTGGGTGGCAGGTCTGGACGAGCAGTACTTC; cdr3_aa: CASRWVAGLDEQYF
clone_size: NA; v_call: TRBV25-1; j_call: TRBJ2-3; d_call: TRBD1; cdr3_nt: TGTGCCAGCAGTCGAACCGGGACAGGGAGCACAGATACGCAGTATTTT; cdr3_aa: CASSRTGTGSTDTQYF
clone_size: NA; v_call: TRBV10-3; j_call: TRBJ2-3; d_call: NA; cdr3_nt: TGTGCCACCGGCTCCCATAGGAGTACAGATACGCAGTATTTT; cdr3_aa: CATGSHRSTDTQYF
clone_size: once; v_call: TRBV27; j_call: TRBJ2-1; d_call: NA; cdr3_nt: TGTGCCAGCAGTTTAACGGGGAATGAGCAGTTCTTC; cdr3_aa: CASSLTGNEQFF
clone_size: NA; v_call: TRBV13; j_call: TRBJ2-4; d_call: TRBD1; cdr3_nt: TGTGCCAGCACCCGCCTTGGACAGGGAGTAAACATTCAGTACTTC; cdr3_aa: CASTRLGQGVNIQYF
clone_size: NA; v_call: TRBV2; j_call: TRBJ2-3; d_call: NA; cdr3_nt: TGTGCCAGCCTACTAGGGGGGGGCCAAGATACGCAGTATTTT; cdr3_aa: CASLLGGGQDTQYF
clone_size: NA; v_call: TRBV4-2; j_call: TRBJ1-5; d_call: TRBD1; cdr3_nt: TGTGCCAGCAGCCTTAAAGAAGACAGGGACCTGGAGCCCCAGCATTTT; cdr3_aa: CASSLKEDRDLEPQHF
clone_size: NA; v_call: TRBV28; j_call: TRBJ1-5; d_call: NA; cdr3_nt: TGTGCCAGCAGTCACTCAATTGGTCAGCCCCAGCATTTT; cdr3_aa: CASSHSIGQPQHF
clone_size: NA; v_call: TRBV13; j_call: TRBJ2-5; d_call: NA; cdr3_nt: TGTGCCAGCAGCTCCCAGGGCCCAATCGCTGACAGGGAGGAAGAGACCCAGTACTTC; cdr3_aa: CASSSQGPIADREEETQYF
clone_size: NA; v_call: TRBV4-1; j_call: TRBJ2-7; d_call: TRBD2; cdr3_nt: TGCGCCAGCAGCCAAGGCTGGGCGGGGGGTTTCGGGGAGCAGTACTTC; cdr3_aa: CASSQGWAGGFGEQYF
clone_size: NA; v_call: TRBV6-1; j_call: TRBJ2-3; d_call: TRBD2; cdr3_nt: TGTGCCAGCAGTGATGTCCTAGCGGGGGGGTCAGATACGCAGTATTTT; cdr3_aa: CASSDVLAGGSDTQYF
clone_size: NA; v_call: TRBV5-1; j_call: TRBJ2-7; d_call: TRBD1; cdr3_nt: TGCGCCAGCAGCTTAAGGGACAGGGGAGATTGGCAGTACTTC; cdr3_aa: CASSLRDRGDWQYF
clone_size: NA; v_call: TRBV5-1; j_call: TRBJ2-2; d_call: TRBD1; cdr3_nt: TGCGCCAGCAGCTTGGCTTCGACAGGGTGGACCGGGGAGCTGTTTTTT; cdr3_aa: CASSLASTGWTGELFF
clone_size: NA; v_call: TRBV7-9; j_call: TRBJ2-3; d_call: TRBD2; cdr3_nt: TGTGCCAGCAGCCTTAGCGGGGGTACAGATACGCAGTATTTT; cdr3_aa: CASSLSGGTDTQYF
clone_size: once; v_call: TRBV12-5; j_call: TRBJ2-5; d_call: TRBD1; cdr3_nt: TGTGCTAGTCGGACAGGCCAAGAGACCCAGTACTTC; cdr3_aa: CASRTGQETQYF
clone_size: NA; v_call: TRBV7-9; j_call: TRBJ2-3; d_call: NA; cdr3_nt: TGTGCCAGCAGCCCCCTCCAGGTCAGGAGCACAGATACGCAGTATTTT; cdr3_aa: CASSPLQVRSTDTQYF
clone_size: NA; v_call: TRBV27; j_call: TRBJ1-1; d_call: NA; cdr3_nt: TGTGCCAGCAGCCTCGACAGGAACACTGAAGCTTTCTTT; cdr3_aa: CASSLDRNTEAFF
clone_size: once; v_call: TRBV5-4; j_call: TRBJ1-2; d_call: TRBD1; cdr3_nt: TGTGCCAGCAGCTTGGATGGGACAGGGACTAACTATGGCTACACCTTC; cdr3_aa: CASSLDGTGTNYGYTF
clone_size: NA; v_call: TRBV6-1; j_call: TRBJ2-3; d_call: TRBD2; cdr3_nt: TGTGCCAGCAGTGAAATGGGGGAGGGATCTAGCACAGATACGCAGTATTTT; cdr3_aa: CASSEMGEGSSTDTQYF
clone_size: NA; v_call: TRBV7-9; j_call: TRBJ2-2; d_call: TRBD2; cdr3_nt: TGTGCCAGCCCGAAAGGGGACTATTCTACCGGGGAGCTGTTTTTT; cdr3_aa: CASPKGDYSTGELFF
clone_size: NA; v_call: TRBV7-9; j_call: TRBJ2-1; d_call: NA; cdr3_nt: TGTGCCAGCAGCTTAGATGACAGGCAGCCCGGCAATGAGCAGTTCTTC; cdr3_aa: CASSLDDRQPGNEQFF
clone_size: NA; v_call: TRBV27; j_call: TRBJ1-4; d_call: NA; cdr3_nt: TGTGCCAGCAGTTCTCATGGCAGGCTTAATGAAAAACTGTTTTTT; cdr3_aa: CASSSHGRLNEKLFF
clone_size: NA; v_call: TRBV9; j_call: TRBJ2-1; d_call: TRBD2; cdr3_nt: TGTGCCAGCAGCCTAAGCCGGACTAGCGGACTGAATGAGCAGTTCTTC; cdr3_aa: CASSLSRTSGLNEQFF